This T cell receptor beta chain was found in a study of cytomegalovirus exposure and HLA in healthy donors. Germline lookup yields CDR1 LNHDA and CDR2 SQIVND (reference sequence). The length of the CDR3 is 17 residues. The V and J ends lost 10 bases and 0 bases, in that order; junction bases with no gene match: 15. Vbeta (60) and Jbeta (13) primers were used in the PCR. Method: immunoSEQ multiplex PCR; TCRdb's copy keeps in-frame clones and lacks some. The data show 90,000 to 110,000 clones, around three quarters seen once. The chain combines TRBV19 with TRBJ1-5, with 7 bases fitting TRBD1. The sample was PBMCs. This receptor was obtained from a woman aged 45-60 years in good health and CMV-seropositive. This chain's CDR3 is CATQDREGGYSNQPQHF. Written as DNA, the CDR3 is TGTGCCACCCAAGACAGGGAAGGTGGGTATAGCAATCAGCCCCAGCATTTT.